Following are 31 T cell receptor beta chains from one sample sequenced in a study of identical twins. TCRdb itself ran the 5' RACE reads through MiXCR, one entry per CDR3 protein. This table holds 450,000 or so distinct CDR3 sequences, approximately 18% found once. The sample taken for sequencing was naive T cells sorted from blood. The receptors stem from a man aged 45-60 years in good health.

This clonotype was found a few times. The V call is TRBV5-1, the J call TRBJ2-1; TRBD1 is a possible D gene (6 bases). The ends were cut back, 4 bases at V and 10 bases at J, with 15 bases in the middle. The CDR3 loop spans 13 amino acids. Germline V gene lookup returns CDR1 SGHRS and CDR2 YFSETQ. The CDR3 sequence is CASSPQGWEEQFF. Written as DNA, the CDR3 is TGCGCCAGCAGCCCACAGGGTTGGGAGGAGCAGTTCTTC.

The V and J genes are TRBV6-1 and TRBJ2-5, with D perhaps TRBD2 (5 bases). Germline V gene data show CDR1 as MNHNS and CDR2 as SASEGT. There are 15 residues in the CDR3. V lost 5 bases and J 4 bases, leaving 17 bases between the germline ends. CDR3 region: CASSRTRESGETQYF. In DNA form, the CDR3 reads TGTGCCAGCAGTAGGACTCGGGAATCGGGAGAGACCCAGTACTTC.

At least ten counts were recorded for this clonotype. This chain links TRBV6-5 with TRBJ2-5; 10 positions match TRBD1. The germline gives CDR1 MNHEY, CDR2 SVGAGI. V trimming: 4 bases; J trimming: 3 bases; junction bases outside the gene matches: 8. This CDR3 has 16 residues. In nucleotides, the CDR3 is TGTGCCAGCAGTTTTTTCCCGGGACAGGGGAAAGAGACCCAGTACTTC. Protein: CASSFFPGQGKETQYF.

The gene calls are TRBV5-1 and TRBJ2-7, with D possibly being TRBD1 or TRBD2 (5 bases each). Germline-derived CDR1 and CDR2 are SGHRS and YFSETQ. This CDR3 has 16 amino acids. V was clipped by 0 bases and J by 6 bases, with 19 bases between them. CDR3 amino acids: CASSLATGTLGSEQYF. CDR3 nucleotide sequence: TGCGCCAGCAGCTTGGCAACCGGGACCCTAGGGAGCGAGCAGTACTTC.

Only a few counts were recorded for this clonotype. This chain joins TRBV7-2 and TRBJ2-7; 12 bases are a match to TRBD2. After removal of 6 bases from V and 1 base from J, the junction contained 4 bases not matched to a gene. CDR3 length equals 15 residues. Germline loops: CDR1 SGHTA, CDR2 FQGNSA. The CDR3 sequence is CASRGTSGPSYEQYF. The DNA of the CDR3 is TGTGCCAGCAGGGGGACTAGCGGGCCTTCCTACGAGCAGTACTTC.

This clonotype was recorded a few times. The rearrangement links TRBV7-2 to TRBJ2-7; 9 bases fit TRBD1. This CDR3 is built from 15 residues. Germline V gene sequence: CDR1 SGHTA, CDR2 FQGNSA. J was trimmed by 3 bases and V by 0 bases; bases with no gene match: 3. The CDR3: CASSLAGQGSYEQYF. In DNA form, the CDR3 reads TGTGCCAGCAGCTTAGCGGGACAGGGAAGCTACGAGCAGTACTTC.

The genes are TRBV29-1 and TRBJ2-7; D is perhaps TRBD1 (6 bases). The length of the CDR3 is 13 residues. Deletions cut 5 bases from V and 0 bases from J, with 11 bases between. Looked up from germline, CDR1 is SQVTM and CDR2 is ANQGSEA. In DNA form, the CDR3 reads TGCAGCGTTAACAGGGAAAGCTCCTACGAGCAGTACTTC. It translates to CSVNRESSYEQYF.

The chain uses TRBV4-3 and TRBJ2-7; the match to TRBD1 covers 10 bases. In germline, CDR1 is LGHNA, CDR2 YSLEER. CDR3 length: 15 amino acids. V lost 4 bases and J lost 7; bases outside the gene matches: 10. Written as DNA, the CDR3 is TGCGCCAGCAGCCCAACGTTTGGGACAGGGGAAGAGCAGTACTTC. Translated: CASSPTFGTGEEQYF.

This clonotype has just a few counts. This chain joins TRBV6-1 and TRBJ2-2, with D unresolved. Germline V CDR1 and CDR2: MNHNS, SASEGT. The V and J ends lost 10 bases and 4 bases respectively, with 16 bases between them. The CDR3 sequence is 14 residues long. CDR3 region: CATSLGFSTGELFF. The DNA for the CDR3 is TGTGCCACGTCATTAGGGTTTAGCACCGGGGAGCTGTTTTTT.

This sequence joins TRBV20-1 and TRBJ2-3; a weak D match, TRBD2 (7 bases). V lost 4 bases, J lost 0 bases, and 11 bases lay in between. Germline CDR1 and CDR2: DFQATT and SNEGSKA (reference sequence). The CDR3 runs 14 residues. The CDR3 here is CSANRGASTDTQYF. In DNA, the CDR3 is TGCAGTGCTAACCGGGGGGCGAGCACAGATACGCAGTATTTT.

Only a few counts were recorded for this clonotype. This sequence joins TRBV5-8 and TRBJ2-1; TRBD2 might be the D (6 bases). Trimming cost V 3 bases and J 4 bases, with 17 bases left between them. CDR1 and CDR2 from the germline V gene are SGHTS and YDEGEE. The CDR3 has 16 amino acids. The CDR3 region has the DNA TGTGCCAGCAGCTCGTTTCGGACTACCTTATACAATGAGCAGTTCTTC. Its protein is CASSSFRTTLYNEQFF.

This clonotype has ten or more counts. The CDR3 DNA is TGCGCCAGCAGCTTGGACCCCCCGAACACTGAAGCTTTCTTT. Translating it yields CASSLDPPNTEAFF. The chain has TRBV5-1 and TRBJ1-1; unclear D gene. V was cut by 0 bases and J by 1 base, with 7 bases left in between. The CDR3 loop spans 14 amino acids. From germline, CDR1 is SGHRS and CDR2 YFSETQ. The full variable domain, in which reference TRBV5-1 and TRBJ1-1 provide the parts outside the CDR3, is KAGVTQTPRYLIKTRGQQVTLSCSPISGHRSVSWYQQTPGQGLQFLFEYFSETQRNKGNFPGRFSGRQFSNSRSEMNVSTLELGDSALYLCASSLDPPNTEAFFGQGTRLTVV.

Ten or more counts support this clonotype. This chain connects TRBV7-2 to TRBJ2-7, with D possibly being TRBD1 or TRBD2 (6 bases each). Germline V gives CDR1 SGHTA, CDR2 FQGNSA. The CDR3 totals 14 residues. V lost 7 bases to trimming and J lost 2 bases, with 15 bases between them. CDR3 DNA sequence: TGTGCCAGCAATCTGGGGGGCGGCCCCTACGAGCAGTACTTC. It codes for CASNLGGGPYEQYF.

This clonotype turned up a few times. The rearrangement joins TRBV29-1 to TRBJ2-1; 8 nucleotides align to TRBD2. Germline V gene lookup returns CDR1 SQVTM and CDR2 ANQGSEA. The junction had 7 bases not matched to a gene; V was cut back by 6 bases and J by 3 bases. The CDR3 is 14 amino acids. CDR3: CSVPSSGYYNEQFF. The CDR3 nucleotides are TGCAGCGTGCCCTCTAGCGGGTACTACAATGAGCAGTTCTTC.

This clonotype occurred many times. The chain combines TRBV28 with TRBJ2-7; D possibly corresponds to TRBD2 (6 bases). V lost 6 bases and J 5 bases, leaving 11 bases between the germline ends. Germline V CDR1 and CDR2: MDHEN, SYDVKM. The CDR3 runs 12 residues. The CDR3 DNA reads as TGTGCCAGCAGATCTAGCGTGAACGAGCAGTACTTC. Protein sequence: CASRSSVNEQYF.

This clonotype was recorded a few times. The chain combines TRBV5-1 with TRBJ1-1; D is ambiguous. Between the trimmed V and J ends, which lost 2 bases and 1 base, there was a span of 9 bases. Germline CDR1 and CDR2: SGHRS and YFSETQ. This CDR3 region has 14 residues. The CDR3 reads CASSFGSGNTEAFF. As DNA, the CDR3 is TGCGCCAGCAGCTTCGGGAGCGGGAACACTGAAGCTTTCTTT.

Here the CDR3 reads CASSPRLAGADTQYF. The CDR3 DNA follows: TGTGCCAGCAGCCCCAGACTAGCGGGAGCGGATACGCAGTATTTT. The gene calls are TRBV11-2 and TRBJ2-3; 12 bases line up with TRBD2. Germline V gene data show CDR1 as SGHAT and CDR2 as FQNNGV. The CDR3 sequence is 15 residues long. V was pared by 5 bases and J by 6 bases, with 6 bases of the junction left unmatched.

This clonotype was seen a few times. The gene calls are TRBV11-2 and TRBJ2-1; tentatively, D is TRBD1 (6 bases). CDR1 and CDR2 (germline): SGHAT, FQNNGV. V was cut by 2 bases and J by 8 bases, with 13 bases left in between. The CDR3 is 14 residues long. This CDR3 is CASSLFTGRYEQFF. CDR3 sequence (DNA): TGTGCCAGCAGCTTATTTACAGGGCGTTATGAGCAGTTCTTC.

The J gene is TRBJ1-1, the V gene TRBV7-2, with TRBD1 matching 9 bases. This CDR3 contains 17 residues. Germline CDR1 and CDR2: SGHTA and FQGNSA. J lost 0 bases, V lost 3 bases, and 8 bases had no gene match. The DNA of the CDR3 is TGTGCCAGCAGCTTTTTGGACAGGGGAATCCTGAACACTGAAGCTTTCTTT. It yields the protein CASSFLDRGILNTEAFF.

The V and J genes are TRBV7-2 and TRBJ2-5, with TRBD2 matching over 10 bases. CDR3 length equals 16 residues. J lost 0 bases, V lost 2 bases, and 3 bases had no gene match. Germline V gives CDR1 SGHTA, CDR2 FQGNSA. CDR3 loop: CASSLIAGGHQETQYF. The CDR3 region has the DNA TGTGCCAGCAGCTTAATAGCGGGAGGCCACCAAGAGACCCAGTACTTC.

This clonotype has a count of ten or more. The chain couples TRBV4-3 to TRBJ1-1; 10 bases line up with TRBD1. CDR3 length equals 15 residues. V dropped 1 base and J dropped 4; count of bases not matched to a gene: 3. Per germline, CDR1 LGHNA and CDR2 YSLEER. The CDR3 is CASSQVWTGGTEAFF. DNA of the CDR3: TGCGCCAGCAGCCAAGTATGGACAGGGGGCACTGAAGCTTTCTTT.

The chain uses TRBV5-6 and TRBJ1-2, with TRBD1 matching 10 bases. The CDR3 has 16 amino acids. V lost 4 bases, J lost 6 bases, and 12 bases stayed unmatched. Germline V gene data show CDR1 as SGHDT and CDR2 as YYEEEE. The CDR3 sequence: CASSPLFGTGVNGYTF. In DNA form, the CDR3 reads TGTGCCAGCAGCCCCTTGTTCGGGACAGGGGTAAATGGCTACACCTTC.

This clonotype was observed at least ten times. The chain uses TRBV28 and TRBJ2-7; TRBD1 agrees at 7 bases. Per germline, CDR1 MDHEN and CDR2 SYDVKM. This CDR3 has 14 amino acids. With 9 bases clipped from V and 1 base from J, the junction kept 9 bases outside the gene matches. The CDR3 DNA sequence: TGTGCCAGTCTCCGCAGGGGGTTGTCCTACGAGCAGTACTTC. Amino acid sequence: CASLRRGLSYEQYF.

The chain is built from TRBV7-9 and TRBJ2-5; D call uncertain. Germline CDR1 and CDR2: SEHNR and FQNEAQ (reference sequence). The length of the CDR3 is 14 residues. V lost 5 bases and J 5 bases, leaving 15 bases between the germline ends. CDR3 bases: TGTGCCAGCAGCCCCGCCCTGGCCTCGGAGACCCAGTACTTC. This gives the protein CASSPALASETQYF.

This clonotype was counted between two and nine times. V gene TRBV18 combines with J gene TRBJ2-3; possible D gene TRBD1, 6 bases. V gave up 4 bases and J gave up 0 bases, with 14 bases separating them. Germline V CDR1 and CDR2: KGHSH, LQKENI. CDR3 size: 16 residues. CDR3 sequence: CASSRTASPSTDTQYF. The DNA for the CDR3 is TGTGCCAGCTCACGGACAGCCTCTCCTAGCACAGATACGCAGTATTTT. The full variable domain, its missing parts supplied by reference TRBV18 and TRBJ2-3, is NAGVMQNPRHLVRRRGQEARLRCSPMKGHSHVYWYRQLPEEGLKFMVYLQKENIIDESGMPKERFSAEFPKEGPSILRIQQVVRGDSAAYFCASSRTASPSTDTQYFGPGTRLTVL.

The chain couples TRBV7-9 to TRBJ1-5; D remains unclear. The CDR3 is made up of 13 amino acids. Trimming left V 4 bases short and J 3 bases short, with 7 bases between. Germline CDR1 is SEHNR and CDR2 is FQNEAQ (reference sequence). Here the CDR3 DNA reads TGTGCCAGCAGCTCAGGCCACAATCAGCCCCAGCATTTT. As protein: CASSSGHNQPQHF.

The chain is built from TRBV5-1 and TRBJ2-6; possibly TRBD1 for D (5 bases). The germline CDR1 and CDR2 sequences are SGHRS and YFSETQ. The CDR3 has 15 residues. V was pared by 5 bases and J by 1 base, with 10 bases between. The CDR3 DNA is TGCGCCAGCAGTTTTCCAGGGTCTGGGGCCAACGTCCTGACTTTC. It encodes CASSFPGSGANVLTF.

The rearrangement links TRBV7-2 to TRBJ2-1; tentative D call: TRBD2 (5 bases). This CDR3 region has 12 residues. CDR1 is SGHTA, CDR2 FQGNSA, per germline. V gave up 6 bases and J gave up 10 bases, with 13 bases separating them. The CDR3 coding sequence is TGTGCCAGCAGTTACGGGGTGGGCGAGCAGTTCTTC. Encoded protein: CASSYGVGEQFF.

The CDR3 nucleotides are TGCGCCAGCAGCAAAGGTGCTTTGGGCACCGGGGAGCTGTTTTTT. Residues: CASSKGALGTGELFF. The chain uses TRBV5-1 and TRBJ2-2, with unresolved D. This CDR3 has 15 residues. The ends were cut back, 4 bases at V and 4 bases at J, with 14 bases in the middle. Germline CDR1 SGHRS, CDR2 YFSETQ.

This clonotype appeared a few times. CDR3 in amino acids: CACGGSSYNEQFF. In DNA form, the CDR3 reads TGTGCCTGCGGCGGAAGCTCCTACAATGAGCAGTTCTTC. This chain links TRBV27 with TRBJ2-1; no clear D. The germline gives CDR1 MNHEY, CDR2 SMNVEV (reference sequence). V lost 11 bases and J lost 0, with 11 bases in between. The CDR3 has 13 residues.

The chain carries TRBV7-2 and TRBJ1-2; D not certain. CDR3 length: 15 residues. Germline CDR1 is SGHTA and CDR2 is FQGNSA. V was shortened by 5 bases and J by 0 bases, with 13 bases between the two germline ends. The DNA of the CDR3 is TGTGCCAGCAGCCACATGACACCCGCTAACTATGGCTACACCTTC. Its protein is CASSHMTPANYGYTF.